This record concerns one T cell receptor beta chain sequence. The CDR3 consists of 15 residues. V was shortened by 1 base and J by 2 bases, with 12 bases between the two germline ends. Germline V gene sequence: CDR1 SGDLS, CDR2 YYNGEE. This sample was included in a study of blood T cell repertoires in COVID-19. Study at large: Acute-phase and convalescent COVID-19 samples originated in the United States, Italy and Spain. From T cells, B-cell-depleted T cells, or PBMCs came the material, which was cDNA or gDNA.

The repertoire was sequenced with immunoSEQ multiplex PCR; TCRdb's copy has only in-frame clones and lacks some. The sample carries approximately 140,000 clones, approximately 85% recorded once. The sequenced material came from peripheral blood. The receptor's source is a woman in her fifties or sixties with COVID-19, enrolled during active disease. This chain uses TRBV9 with TRBJ1-2; no definite D call. The CDR3 bases are TGTGCCAGCAGCGTATCCACAGACCCGAACTATGGCTACACCTTC. It is translated as CASSVSTDPNYGYTF.